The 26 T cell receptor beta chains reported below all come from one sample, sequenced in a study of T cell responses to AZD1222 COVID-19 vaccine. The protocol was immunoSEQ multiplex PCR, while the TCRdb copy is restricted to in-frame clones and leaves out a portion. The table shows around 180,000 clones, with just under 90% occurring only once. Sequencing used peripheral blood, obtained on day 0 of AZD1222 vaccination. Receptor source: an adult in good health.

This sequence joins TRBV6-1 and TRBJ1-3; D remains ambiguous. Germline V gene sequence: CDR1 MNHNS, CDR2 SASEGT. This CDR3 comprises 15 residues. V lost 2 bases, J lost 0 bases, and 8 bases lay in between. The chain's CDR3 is CASSEKIFSGNTIYF. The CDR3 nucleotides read TGTGCCAGCAGTGAAAAAATTTTCTCTGGAAACACCATATATTTT.

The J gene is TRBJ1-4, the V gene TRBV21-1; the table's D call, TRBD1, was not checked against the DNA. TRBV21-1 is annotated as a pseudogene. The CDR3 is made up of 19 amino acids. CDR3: CASSKGGPGQGAANEKLFF. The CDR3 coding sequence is TGTGCCAGCAGCAAAGGGGGTCCGGGACAGGGAGCTGCTAATGAAAAACTGTTTTTT.

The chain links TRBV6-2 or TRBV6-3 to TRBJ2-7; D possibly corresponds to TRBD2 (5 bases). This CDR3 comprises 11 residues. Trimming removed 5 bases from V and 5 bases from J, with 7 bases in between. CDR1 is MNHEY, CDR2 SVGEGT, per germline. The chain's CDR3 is CASSKRDEQYF. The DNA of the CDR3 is TGTGCCAGCAGTAAGAGGGACGAGCAGTACTTC.

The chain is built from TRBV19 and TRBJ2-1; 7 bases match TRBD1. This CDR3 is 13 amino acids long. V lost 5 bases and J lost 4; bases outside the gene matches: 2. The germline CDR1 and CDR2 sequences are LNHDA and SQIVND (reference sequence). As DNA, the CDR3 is TGTGCCAGTAGTGGGACAGCATACAATGAGCAGTTCTTC. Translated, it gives CASSGTAYNEQFF.

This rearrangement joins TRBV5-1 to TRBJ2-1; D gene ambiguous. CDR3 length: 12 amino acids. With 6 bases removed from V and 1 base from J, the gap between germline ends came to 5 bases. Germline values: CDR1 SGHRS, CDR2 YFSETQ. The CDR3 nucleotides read TGCGCCAGCAAATCGTCCTACAATGAGCAGTTCTTC. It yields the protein CASKSSYNEQFF. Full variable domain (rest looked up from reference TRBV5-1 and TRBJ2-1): KAGVTQTPRYLIKTRGQQVTLSCSPISGHRSVSWYQQTPGQGLQFLFEYFSETQRNKGNFPGRFSGRQFSNSRSEMNVSTLELGDSALYLCASKSSYNEQFFGPGTRLTVL.

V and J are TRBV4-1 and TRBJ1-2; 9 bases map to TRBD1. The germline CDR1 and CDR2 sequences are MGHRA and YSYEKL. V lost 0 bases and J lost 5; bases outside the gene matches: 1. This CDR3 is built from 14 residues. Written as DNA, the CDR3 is TGCGCCAGCAGCCAAGACGGGACAGGGTATGGCTACACCTTC. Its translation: CASSQDGTGYGYTF.

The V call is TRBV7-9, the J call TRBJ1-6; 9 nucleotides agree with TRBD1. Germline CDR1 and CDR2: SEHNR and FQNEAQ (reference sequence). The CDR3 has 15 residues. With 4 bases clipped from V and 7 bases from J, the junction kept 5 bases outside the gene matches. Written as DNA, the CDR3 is TGTGCCAGCAGCTCGGGACAGGGACCCAATTCACCCCTCCACTTT. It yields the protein CASSSGQGPNSPLHF.

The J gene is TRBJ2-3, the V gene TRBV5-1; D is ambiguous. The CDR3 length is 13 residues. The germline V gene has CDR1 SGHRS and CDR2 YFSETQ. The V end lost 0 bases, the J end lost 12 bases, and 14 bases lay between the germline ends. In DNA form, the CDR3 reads TGCGCCAGCAGCTTGGGAAAGTCTGGGAACCAGTATTTT. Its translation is CASSLGKSGNQYF.

In nucleotides, the CDR3 is TGCGCCAGCACACAGGGATTCACAGATACGCAGTATTTT. Translating it yields CASTQGFTDTQYF. The rearrangement joins TRBV5-1 to TRBJ2-3, with D perhaps TRBD1 (6 bases). The length of the CDR3 is 13 residues. Germline loops: CDR1 SGHRS, CDR2 YFSETQ. The ends were cut back, 6 bases at V and 2 bases at J, with 10 bases in the middle. Drawing the rest from reference TRBV5-1 and TRBJ2-3, the complete variable domain is KAGVTQTPRYLIKTRGQQVTLSCSPISGHRSVSWYQQTPGQGLQFLFEYFSETQRNKGNFPGRFSGRQFSNSRSEMNVSTLELGDSALYLCASTQGFTDTQYFGPGTRLTVL.

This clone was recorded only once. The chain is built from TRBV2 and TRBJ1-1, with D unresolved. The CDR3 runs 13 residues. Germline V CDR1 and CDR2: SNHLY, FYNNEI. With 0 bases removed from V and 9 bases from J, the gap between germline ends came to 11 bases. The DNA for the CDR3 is TGTGCCAGCAGTGAAGCGAGGCAGCCCAAAGCTTTCTTT. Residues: CASSEARQPKAFF.

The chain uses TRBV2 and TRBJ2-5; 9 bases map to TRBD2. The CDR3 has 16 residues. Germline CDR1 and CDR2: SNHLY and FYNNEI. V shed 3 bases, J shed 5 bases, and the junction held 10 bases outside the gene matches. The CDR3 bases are TGTGCCAGCAGTGAGATCGGCGGGGGGGCCGGGGAGACCCAGTACTTC. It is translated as CASSEIGGGAGETQYF. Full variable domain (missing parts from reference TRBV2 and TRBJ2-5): EPEVTQTPSHQVTQMGQEVILRCVPISNHLYFYWYRQILGQKVEFLVSFYNNEISEKSEIFDDQFSVERPDGSNFTLKIRSTKLEDSAMYFCASSEIGGGAGETQYFGPGTRLLVL.

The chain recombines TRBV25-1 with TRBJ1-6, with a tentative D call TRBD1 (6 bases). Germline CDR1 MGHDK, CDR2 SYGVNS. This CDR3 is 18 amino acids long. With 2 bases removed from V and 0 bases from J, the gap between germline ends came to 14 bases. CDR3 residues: CASSETGQRSSYNSPLHF. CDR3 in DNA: TGTGCCAGCAGTGAAACCGGACAGCGGAGCTCCTATAATTCACCCCTCCACTTT.

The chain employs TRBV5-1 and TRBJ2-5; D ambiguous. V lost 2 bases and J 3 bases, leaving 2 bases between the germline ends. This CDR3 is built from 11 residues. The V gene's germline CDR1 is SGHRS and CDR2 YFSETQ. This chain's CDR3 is CASSFEETQYF. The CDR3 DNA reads TGCGCCAGCAGCTTCGAAGAGACCCAGTACTTC.

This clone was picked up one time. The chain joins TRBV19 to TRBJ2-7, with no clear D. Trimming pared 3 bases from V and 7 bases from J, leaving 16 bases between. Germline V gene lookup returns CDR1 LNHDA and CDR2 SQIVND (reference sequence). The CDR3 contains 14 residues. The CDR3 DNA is TGTGCCAGTAGTATTGGGCCGCGGCTCGGGGAGCAGTACTTC. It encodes CASSIGPRLGEQYF. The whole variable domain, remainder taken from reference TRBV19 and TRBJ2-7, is DGGITQSPKYLFRKEGQNVTLSCEQNLNHDAMYWYRQDPGQGLRLIYYSQIVNDFQKGDIAEGYSVSREKKESFPLTVTSAQKNPTAFYLCASSIGPRLGEQYFGPGTRLTVT.

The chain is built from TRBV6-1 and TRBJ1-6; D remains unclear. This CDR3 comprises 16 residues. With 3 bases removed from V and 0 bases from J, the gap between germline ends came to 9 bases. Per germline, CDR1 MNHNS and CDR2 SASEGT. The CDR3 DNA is TGTGCCAGCAGTGAGAAGAGGAGCTCCTATAATTCACCCCTCCACTTT. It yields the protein CASSEKRSSYNSPLHF.

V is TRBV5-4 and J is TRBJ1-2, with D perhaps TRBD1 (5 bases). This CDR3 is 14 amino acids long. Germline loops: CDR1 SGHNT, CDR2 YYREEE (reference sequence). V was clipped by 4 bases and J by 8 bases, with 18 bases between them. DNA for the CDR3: TGTGCCAGCAGCCTGGAGGGACGGACCGAAGGCTACACCTTC. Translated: CASSLEGRTEGYTF.

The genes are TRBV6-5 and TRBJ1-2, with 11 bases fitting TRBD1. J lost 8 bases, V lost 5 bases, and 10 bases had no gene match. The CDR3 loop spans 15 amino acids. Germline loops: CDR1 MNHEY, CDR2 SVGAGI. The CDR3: CASSHPGQGVRGYTF. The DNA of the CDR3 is TGTGCCAGCAGTCACCCGGGACAGGGGGTGCGAGGCTACACCTTC.

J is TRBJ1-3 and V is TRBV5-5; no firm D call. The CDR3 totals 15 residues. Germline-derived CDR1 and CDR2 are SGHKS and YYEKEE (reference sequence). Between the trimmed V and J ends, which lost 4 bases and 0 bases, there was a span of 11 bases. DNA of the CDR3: TGTGCCAGCAGCATACTACACAGCTCTGGAAACACCATATATTTT. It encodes CASSILHSSGNTIYF.

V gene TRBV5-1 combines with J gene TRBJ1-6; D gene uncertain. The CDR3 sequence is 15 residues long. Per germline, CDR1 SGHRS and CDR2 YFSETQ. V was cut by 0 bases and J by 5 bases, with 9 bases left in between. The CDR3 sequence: CASSLDGPNNSPLHF. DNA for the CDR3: TGCGCCAGCAGCTTGGATGGGCCCAATAATTCACCCCTCCACTTT.

Here the CDR3 DNA reads TGTGCCAGCAGCCACTCGGGACAGGGGTCCTACGAGCAGTACTTC. It specifies CASSHSGQGSYEQYF. The chain carries TRBV13 and TRBJ2-7; 10 nucleotides align to TRBD1. CDR1 PRHDT and CDR2 FYEKMQ come from the germline V gene (reference sequence). The CDR3 is 15 residues long. Germline trimming cut 5 bases from V and 1 base from J; bases unmatched to any gene: 5.

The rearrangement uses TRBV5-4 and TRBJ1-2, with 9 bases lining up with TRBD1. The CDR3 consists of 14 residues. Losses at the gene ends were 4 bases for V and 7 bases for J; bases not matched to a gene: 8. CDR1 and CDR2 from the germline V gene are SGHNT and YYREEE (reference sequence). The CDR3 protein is CASSPGQGTSGYTF. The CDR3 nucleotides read TGTGCCAGCAGCCCCGGACAGGGGACGAGTGGCTACACCTTC.

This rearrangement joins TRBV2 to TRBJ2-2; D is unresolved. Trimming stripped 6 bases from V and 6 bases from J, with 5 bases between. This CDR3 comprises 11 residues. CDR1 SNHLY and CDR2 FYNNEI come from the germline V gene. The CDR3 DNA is TGTGCCAGCAGGTTCGCCGGGGAGCTGTTTTTT. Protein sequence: CASRFAGELFF.

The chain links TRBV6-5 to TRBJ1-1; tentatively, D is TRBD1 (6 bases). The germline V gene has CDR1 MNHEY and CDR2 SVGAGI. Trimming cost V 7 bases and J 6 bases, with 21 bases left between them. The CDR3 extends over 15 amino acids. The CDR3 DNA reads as TGTGCCAGCACCGGAAGGGACGGTGGGGGCTCTGAAGCTTTCTTT. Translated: CASTGRDGGGSEAFF.

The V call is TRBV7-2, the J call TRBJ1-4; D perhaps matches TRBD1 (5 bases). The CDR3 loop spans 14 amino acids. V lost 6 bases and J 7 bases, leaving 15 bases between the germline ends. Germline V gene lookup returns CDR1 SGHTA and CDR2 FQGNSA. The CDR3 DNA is TGTGCCAGCAGTTACCTAGGGGCGGCTGAAAAACTGTTTTTT. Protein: CASSYLGAAEKLFF. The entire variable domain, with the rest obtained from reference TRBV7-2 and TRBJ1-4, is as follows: GAGVSQSPSNKVTEKGKDVELRCDPISGHTALYWYRQSLGQGLEFLIYFQGNSAPDKSGLPSDRFSAERTGGSVSTLTIQRTQQEDSAVYLCASSYLGAAEKLFFGSGTQLSVL.

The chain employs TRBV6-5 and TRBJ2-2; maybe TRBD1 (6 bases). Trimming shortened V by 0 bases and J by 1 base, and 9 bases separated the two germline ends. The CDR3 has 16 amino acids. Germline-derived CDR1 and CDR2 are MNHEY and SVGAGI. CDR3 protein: CASSYSGTQNTGELFF. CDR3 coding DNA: TGTGCCAGCAGTTACTCTGGGACACAGAACACCGGGGAGCTGTTTTTT.

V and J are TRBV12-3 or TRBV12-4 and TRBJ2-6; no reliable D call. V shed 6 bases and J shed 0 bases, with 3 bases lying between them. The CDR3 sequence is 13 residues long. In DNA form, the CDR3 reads TGTGCCAGCAGGAACTCTGGGGCCAACGTCCTGACTTTC. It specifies CASRNSGANVLTF.